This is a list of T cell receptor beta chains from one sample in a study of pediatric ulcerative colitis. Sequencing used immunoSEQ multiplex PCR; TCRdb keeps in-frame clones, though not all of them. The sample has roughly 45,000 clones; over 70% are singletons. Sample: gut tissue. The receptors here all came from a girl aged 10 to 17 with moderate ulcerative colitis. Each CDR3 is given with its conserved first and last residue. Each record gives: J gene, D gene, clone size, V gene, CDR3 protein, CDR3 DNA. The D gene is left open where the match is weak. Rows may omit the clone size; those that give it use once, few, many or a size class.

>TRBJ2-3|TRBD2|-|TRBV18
CASSPIFMRGLSTDTQYF
TGTGCCAGCTCACCAATTTTTATGAGGGGACTAAGCACAGATACGCAGTATTTT
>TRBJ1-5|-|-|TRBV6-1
CASSSTEIQPQHF
TGTGCCAGCAGCTCGACAGAGATCCAGCCCCAGCATTTT
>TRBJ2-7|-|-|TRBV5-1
CASSLSLDYEQYF
TGCGCCAGCAGCTTGTCTTTAGATTACGAGCAGTACTTC
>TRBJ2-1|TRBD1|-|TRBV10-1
CASADPGGYEQFF
TGCGCCAGCGCCGACCCAGGGGGCTATGAGCAGTTCTTC
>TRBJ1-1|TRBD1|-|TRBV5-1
CASSSTTGGLTEAFF
TGCGCCAGCAGCTCCACGACAGGGGGCCTCACTGAAGCTTTCTTT
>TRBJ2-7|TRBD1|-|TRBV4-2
CASSQDGQGAWEQYF
TGTGCCAGCAGCCAAGATGGACAGGGGGCTTGGGAGCAGTACTTC
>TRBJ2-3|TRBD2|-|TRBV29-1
CSMRLAGRDTQYF
TGCAGCATGCGACTAGCGGGAAGAGATACGCAGTATTTT
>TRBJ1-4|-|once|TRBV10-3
CAISGGPGEKLFF
TGTGCCATCAGTGGTGGACCGGGTGAAAAACTGTTTTTT
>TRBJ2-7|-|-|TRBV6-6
CASSLRLGGHEQYF
TGTGCCAGCAGTCTTCGACTGGGGGGCCACGAGCAGTACTTC
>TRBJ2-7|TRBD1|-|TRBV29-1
CSVGQGSSYEQYF
TGCAGCGTGGGACAGGGATCTTCCTACGAGCAGTACTTC
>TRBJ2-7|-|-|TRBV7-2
CASSLGGGLYEQYF
TGTGCCAGCAGCTTAGGTGGAGGACTCTACGAGCAGTACTTC
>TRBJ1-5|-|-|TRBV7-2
CASSSGNNNQPQHF
TGTGCCAGCAGCTCCGGGAATAACAATCAGCCCCAGCATTTT
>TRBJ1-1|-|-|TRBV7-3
CASSLRAADTEAFF
TGTGCCAGCAGCTTAAGAGCGGCTGACACTGAAGCTTTCTTT
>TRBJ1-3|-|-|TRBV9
CASTVDHSGNTIYF
TGTGCCAGCACCGTGGACCACTCTGGAAACACCATATATTTT
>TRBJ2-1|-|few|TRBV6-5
CASSYQSASYNEQFF
TGTGCCAGCAGTTACCAATCCGCATCCTACAATGAGCAGTTCTTC
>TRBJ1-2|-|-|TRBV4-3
CASSQGRNNYGYTF
TGCGCCAGCAGCCAAGGACGGAATAACTATGGCTACACCTTC
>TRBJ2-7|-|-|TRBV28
CASSPDLGAREQYF
TGTGCCAGCAGCCCCGACCTGGGGGCCCGAGAGCAGTACTTC
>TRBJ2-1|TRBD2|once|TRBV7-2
CASSLDGGASSEQFF
TGTGCCAGCAGCTTAGACGGGGGGGCCAGTAGTGAGCAGTTCTTC
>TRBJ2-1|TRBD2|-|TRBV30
CAWSEQGLAGANSYNEQFF
TGTGCCTGGAGCGAACAGGGACTAGCGGGGGCCAACTCCTACAATGAGCAGTTCTTC
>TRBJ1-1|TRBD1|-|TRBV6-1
CASTLAGQGVDEAFF
TGTGCCAGCACCCTCGCTGGACAGGGTGTTGATGAAGCTTTCTTT
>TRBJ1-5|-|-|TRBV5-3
CARKLWRGIDQPQHF
TGTGCCAGAAAACTATGGCGGGGGATCGATCAGCCCCAGCATTTT
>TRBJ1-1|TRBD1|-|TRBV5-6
CASSLGTGKAFF
TGTGCCAGCAGCCTTGGGACAGGGAAAGCTTTCTTT
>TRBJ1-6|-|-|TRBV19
CASSEQGSSYNSPLHF
TGTGCCAGTAGTGAGCAGGGGAGCTCCTATAATTCACCCCTCCACTTT
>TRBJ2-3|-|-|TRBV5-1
CASSPAAHTDTQYF
TGCGCCAGCAGCCCGGCGGCCCACACAGATACGCAGTATTTT
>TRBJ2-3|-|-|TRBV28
CASSLGSSSTDTQYF
TGTGCCAGCTCCCTTGGATCTAGCAGTACAGATACGCAGTATTTT
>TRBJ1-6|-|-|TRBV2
CASSPQSSYNSPLHF
TGTGCCAGCAGCCCCCAGAGCTCCTATAATTCACCCCTCCACTTT
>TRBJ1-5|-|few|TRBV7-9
CASSLAGSQPQHF
TGTGCCAGCAGCTTAGCTGGGAGTCAGCCCCAGCATTTT
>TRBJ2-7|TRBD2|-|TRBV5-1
CASSSAGGSYEQYF
TGCGCCAGCAGCTCGGCGGGCGGGAGCTACGAGCAGTACTTC
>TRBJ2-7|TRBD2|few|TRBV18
CASSGLARHEQYF
TGTGCCAGCAGCGGACTAGCCCGGCACGAGCAGTACTTC
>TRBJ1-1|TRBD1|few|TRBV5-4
CASSPGQGNTEAFF
TGTGCCAGCAGCCCCGGACAGGGGAACACTGAAGCTTTCTTT
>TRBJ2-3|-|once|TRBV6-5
CASSYGLSFTDTQYF
TGTGCCAGCAGTTACGGACTGTCATTCACAGATACGCAGTATTTT
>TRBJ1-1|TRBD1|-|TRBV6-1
CASSLDRAAEAFF
TGTGCCAGCAGTCTCGACAGGGCCGCTGAAGCTTTCTTT
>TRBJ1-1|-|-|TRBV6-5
CATRRGMGTEAFF
TGTGCCACCCGAAGGGGGATGGGTACTGAAGCTTTCTTT
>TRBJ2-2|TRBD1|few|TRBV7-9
CASSPGGVGELFF
TGTGCCAGCAGTCCAGGGGGCGTCGGGGAGCTGTTTTTT
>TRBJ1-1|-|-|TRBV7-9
CASSLGEAGTEAFF
TGTGCCAGCAGCTTAGGGGAAGCGGGCACTGAAGCTTTCTTT
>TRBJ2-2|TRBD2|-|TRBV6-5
CASSWSGANTGELFF
TGTGCCAGCAGTTGGAGCGGGGCGAACACCGGGGAGCTGTTTTTT
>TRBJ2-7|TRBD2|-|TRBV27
CASSLSTSGRDEQYF
TGTGCCAGCAGTTTATCGACTAGCGGGAGGGACGAGCAGTACTTC
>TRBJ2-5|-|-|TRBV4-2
CASSQDLALIQETQYF
TGTGCCAGCAGCCAAGATCTAGCGTTGATCCAAGAGACCCAGTACTTC
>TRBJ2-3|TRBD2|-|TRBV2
CASRLAGVGTDTQYF
TGTGCCAGCAGACTAGCGGGAGTTGGGACAGATACGCAGTATTTT
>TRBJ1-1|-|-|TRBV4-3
CASSQVGGRSATEAFF
TGCGCCAGCAGCCAAGTGGGGGGGCGCTCCGCCACCGAAGCTTTCTTT
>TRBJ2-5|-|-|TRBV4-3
CASSQDARPQETQYF
TGCGCCAGCAGCCAAGATGCCAGGCCTCAAGAGACCCAGTACTTC
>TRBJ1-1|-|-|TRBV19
CASSITGGTEAFF
TGTGCCAGTAGTATAACAGGTGGCACTGAAGCTTTCTTT
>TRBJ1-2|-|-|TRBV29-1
CSVEGGYGYTF
TGCAGCGTTGAAGGGGGCTATGGCTACACCTTC
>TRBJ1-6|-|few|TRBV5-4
CASSVRQGNYNSPLHF
TGTGCCAGCAGCGTAAGGCAGGGGAATTATAATTCACCCCTCCACTTT
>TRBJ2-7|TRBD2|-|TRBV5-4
CASSSGTSVMSSYEQYF
TGTGCCAGCAGCTCCGGGACTAGCGTAATGAGCTCCTACGAGCAGTACTTC
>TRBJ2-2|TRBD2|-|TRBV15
CATSRNLAGGPRTGELFF
TGTGCCACCAGCAGAAACCTAGCGGGGGGGCCACGGACCGGGGAGCTGTTTTTT
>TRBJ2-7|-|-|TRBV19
CASSIVRGYEQYF
TGTGCCAGTAGTATAGTAAGGGGCTACGAGCAGTACTTC
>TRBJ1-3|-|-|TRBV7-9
CASSGGNTIYF
TGTGCCAGCAGCGGAGGAAACACCATATATTTT
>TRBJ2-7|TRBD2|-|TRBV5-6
CASSFIPGRGLPYEQYF
TGTGCCAGCAGCTTTATCCCCGGGAGGGGTCTTCCCTACGAGCAGTACTTC
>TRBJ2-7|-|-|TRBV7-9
CASSSYLRYSYEQYF
TGTGCCAGCAGCTCATACCTCAGGTATTCCTACGAGCAGTACTTC
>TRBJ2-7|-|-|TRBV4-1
CASSLVTAAGKNSYEQYF
TGCGCCAGCAGCCTAGTGACCGCGGCGGGGAAAAACTCCTACGAGCAGTACTTC
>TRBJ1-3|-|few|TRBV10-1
CASSETGHLPSGGNTIYF
TGCGCCAGCAGTGAGACCGGACACCTACCCTCGGGAGGAAACACCATATATTTT
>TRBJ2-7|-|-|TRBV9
CASSAQGIYSYEQYF
TGTGCCAGCAGCGCACAGGGAATATACTCCTACGAGCAGTACTTC
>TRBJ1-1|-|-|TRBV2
CASSVGTEAFF
TGTGCCAGCAGTGTGGGAACTGAAGCTTTCTTT
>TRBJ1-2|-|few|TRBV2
CASREGPSLNYGYTF
TGTGCCAGCAGGGAGGGTCCCAGCCTTAACTATGGCTACACCTTC
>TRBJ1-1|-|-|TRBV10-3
CAINTEAFF
TGTGCCATCAACACTGAAGCTTTCTTT
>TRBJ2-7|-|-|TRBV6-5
CASREGLRGYEQYF
TGTGCCAGCAGAGAGGGACTCCGGGGCTACGAGCAGTACTTC
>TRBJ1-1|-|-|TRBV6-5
CASSYSTGGTEAFF
TGTGCCAGCAGTTACTCTACGGGGGGCACTGAAGCTTTCTTT
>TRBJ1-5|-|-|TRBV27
CASSPRQVFIGDQPQHF
TGTGCCAGCAGTCCCCGGCAGGTTTTTATTGGGGATCAGCCCCAGCATTTT